This T cell receptor (beta chain) was sequenced during a study of T cells in Graves' hyperthyroidism and ophthalmopathy. This clonotype was picked up many times. Amplification yielded TCR beta CDR3 regions, with RNA transcripts as the source. When the TCR CDR3 underwent first-round RT-PCR, the HTBI primer set was used. Using its own MiXCR run on the multiplex PCR reads, TCRdb lists one record per CDR3 protein. The table shows 600,000 to 850,000 distinct CDR3 sequences, with approximately 19% occurring only once. J lost 5 bases, V lost 5 bases, and 6 bases had no gene match. The CDR3 length is 13 residues. The germline V gene encodes CDR1 SGHAT and CDR2 FQNNGV.

The chain is built from TRBV11-2 and TRBJ2-7; 7 bases align to TRBD1. The sample comprised blood. This receptor was obtained from a woman aged 50 to 60 with Graves' hyperthyroidism that later progressed to Graves' ophthalmopathy. The CDR3 sequence is CASSEQGNNEQYF. The CDR3, as DNA: TGTGCCAGCAGCGAACAGGGGAACAACGAGCAGTACTTC.